Shown below are 7 T cell receptor beta chains from a single sample sequenced in a study of blood T cell repertoires in COVID-19. The table came from immunoSEQ multiplex PCR; TCRdb's copy has only in-frame clones and leaves some out. Here the sample spans around 120,000 clones, about 85% being singletons. Sequencing was done on a sample of peripheral blood. The source of these receptors is a human donor in a cohort sampled during active COVID-19.

The chain recombines TRBV10-3 with TRBJ2-1; a possible D gene is TRBD2 (6 bases). V lost 0 bases and J 6 bases, leaving 12 bases between the germline ends. Per germline, CDR1 ENHRY and CDR2 SYGVKD. This CDR3 contains 15 residues. CDR3 in DNA: TGTGCCATCAGTGAGTCAGGGACGGGGGTCAATGAGCAGTTCTTC. Encoded protein: CAISESGTGVNEQFF.

The V and J genes are TRBV5-1 and TRBJ2-7; 9 bases are shared with TRBD1. The germline CDR1 and CDR2 sequences are SGHRS and YFSETQ. The CDR3 runs to 15 residues. The trim removed 0 bases at V and 2 bases at J, leaving 3 bases unmatched. This CDR3 is CASSLGTGETYEQYF. The CDR3 DNA reads as TGCGCCAGCAGCTTGGGGACAGGGGAAACCTACGAGCAGTACTTC. The full variable domain, in which reference TRBV5-1 and TRBJ2-7 provide the parts outside the CDR3, is KAGVTQTPRYLIKTRGQQVTLSCSPISGHRSVSWYQQTPGQGLQFLFEYFSETQRNKGNFPGRFSGRQFSNSRSEMNVSTLELGDSALYLCASSLGTGETYEQYFGPGTRLTVT.

This chain connects TRBV9 to TRBJ2-2; 9 positions agree with TRBD2. Germline V lookup: CDR1 SGDLS, CDR2 YYNGEE. V trimming: 2 bases; J trimming: 3 bases; junction bases outside the gene matches: 5. The CDR3 is 16 amino acids. The CDR3 here is CASSVAAGGYTGELFF. CDR3 bases: TGTGCCAGCAGCGTGGCAGCGGGGGGTTACACCGGGGAGCTGTTTTTT.

This sequence joins TRBV28 and TRBJ2-6; tentative D call: TRBD2 (5 bases). The length of the CDR3 is 14 residues. Germline lookup yields CDR1 MDHEN and CDR2 SYDVKM. The ends were cut back, 9 bases at V and 1 base at J, with 10 bases in the middle. The DNA of the CDR3 is TGTGCCAGTTTCGGAGGTTCTGGGGCCAACGTCCTGACTTTC. Translation gives CASFGGSGANVLTF.

V and J are TRBV4-1 and TRBJ2-1, with 11 positions matching TRBD2. V was pared by 5 bases and J by 2 bases, with 11 bases of the junction left unmatched. The V gene's germline CDR1 is MGHRA and CDR2 YSYEKL. This CDR3 is 18 amino acids long. The CDR3 DNA sequence: TGCGCCAGCAGCTCCCTTGATATGGGACTAGCGGCCTACAATGAGCAGTTCTTC. This translates into CASSSLDMGLAAYNEQFF.

The chain uses TRBV7-3 and TRBJ2-1; TRBD2 aligns across 11 bases. Trimming cost V 6 bases and J 6 bases; bases outside gene matches: 10. Germline CDR1 is SGHTA and CDR2 is FQGTGA. The CDR3 covers 16 residues. The CDR3 spells CASSPTSGGGLNEQFF. DNA for the CDR3: TGTGCCAGCAGTCCAACTAGCGGGGGAGGGCTCAATGAGCAGTTCTTC. Filled out from reference TRBV7-3 and TRBJ2-1, the complete variable domain reads GAGVSQTPSNKVTEKGKYVELRCDPISGHTALYWYRQSLGQGPEFLIYFQGTGAADDSGLPNDRFFAVRPEGSVSTLKIQRTERGDSAVYLCASSPTSGGGLNEQFFGPGTRLTVL.

Only a few counts were recorded for this clone. The rearrangement uses TRBV5-4 and TRBJ1-3; D unresolved. The CDR3 is 15 residues long. The germline V gene has CDR1 SGHNT and CDR2 YYREEE (reference sequence). Trimming left V 4 bases short and J 3 bases short, with 14 bases between. The CDR3: CASSVARRDGNTIYF. Written as DNA, the CDR3 is TGTGCCAGCAGCGTCGCGCGGAGGGATGGAAACACCATATATTTT.